The TCR beta chain described here comes from a study of shared clonotypes between healthy human individuals. This clone was detected once. Its antigen is still unknown. In the original processing: Filtering differed, since immunoSEQ gave only junction sequences and no quality scores. The table came from immunoSEQ multiplex PCR; TCRdb's copy has only in-frame clones and leaves some out. D and trimming were read from the DNA, whereas the V and J calls and clone size are those reported in that table. The sample lists some 2,100,000 clones, approximately 94% seen once, with over 1.5% in the top ten. The CDR3 spans 15 residues. Trimming removed 5 bases from V and 4 bases from J, with 17 bases in between. Germline values: CDR1 SGHDT, CDR2 YYEEEE. Points from the study as a whole: Clonotype sharing levels among donors were expected to vary with sequencing depth.

The naive CD8 population came from CD45RO-negative cells selected for CCR7, without terminally differentiated effector memory CD45RA+ cells. Specimen: naive CD8+ T cells from PBMCs. The rearrangement joins TRBV5-6 to TRBJ2-3; D may correspond to TRBD1 or TRBD2 (7 bases each). This TCR was sampled from a man in his late teens or twenties in good health. Some clones in this sample may be carry-over from other donors' samples. The CDR3 region has the DNA TGTGCCAGCAGTCAGCAGACAGGGAGGGCAGATACGCAGTATTTT. Translating gives CASSQQTGRADTQYF. The variable domain in full, with the rest retrieved from reference TRBV5-6 and TRBJ2-3, is DAGVTQSPTHLIKTRGQQVTLRCSPKSGHDTVSWYQQALGQGPQFIFQYYEEEERQRGNFPDRFSGHQFPNYSSELNVNALLLGDSALYLCASSQQTGRADTQYFGPGTRLTVL.